This T cell receptor (beta chain) was sequenced during a study of T cell responses to AZD1222 COVID-19 vaccine. The study's findings and limits: Among vaccine-associated CD4 TCRs, coverage spanned spike, with dominance at 160-218 and 743-854. At study baseline, merely five or six AZD1222 recipients were seropositive. Researchers took repertoire samples only after the peak T cell response had come.

Assay used: immunoSEQ multiplex PCR; TCRdb lists only in-frame clones, some missing. The sample holds tens of thousands of clones, 70% to 90% seen once. This clone has more than one count but fewer than ten. Antigen unknown. The CDR3 has 13 amino acids. Per the germline V gene, CDR1 is MNHEY and CDR2 is SVGAGI. With 6 bases clipped from V and 7 bases from J, the junction kept 4 bases outside the gene matches. The receptor was derived from an adult who received the AZD1222 COVID-19 vaccine. The J gene is TRBJ2-2, the V gene TRBV6-5; 8 nucleotides line up with TRBD2. Sequencing used peripheral blood, obtained 28 days after the second AZD1222 dose. The CDR3 region is CASRPTSVGELFF. CDR3 DNA sequence: TGTGCCAGCAGGCCGACTAGCGTCGGGGAGCTGTTTTTT.